This T cell receptor beta chain was documented in a study of beta chain features in type 1 diabetes. The V end lost 2 bases, the J end lost 5 bases, and 9 bases lay between the germline ends. CDR3 length: 13 residues. The germline CDR1 and CDR2 sequences are SEHNR and FQNEAQ (reference sequence). Of the isolated RNA, all was reverse transcribed, and so the sequenced material was expressed TCRB transcripts. Sequencing used immunoSEQ multiplex PCR; TCRdb keeps in-frame clones, though not all of them. The sample yields 15,000 to 20,000 clones, approximately 50% seen once. General study results and limits: Naive, central memory and Treg TCRB repertoires appeared more alike in patients than in healthy donors. Any HLA-type effect on TCRB rearrangement remained unresolved here.

A remark on this clone: Its antigen is unknown.

This chain connects TRBV7-9 to TRBJ1-1; D is perhaps TRBD1 (5 bases). Sequencing was carried out using stem cell memory CD4+ T cells from blood. The TCR sequence derives from a man between 18 and 29 years old in good health. CDR3 in DNA: TGTGCCAGCAGCTTATTGGAGGGGACTGAAGCTTTCTTT. This encodes CASSLLEGTEAFF.